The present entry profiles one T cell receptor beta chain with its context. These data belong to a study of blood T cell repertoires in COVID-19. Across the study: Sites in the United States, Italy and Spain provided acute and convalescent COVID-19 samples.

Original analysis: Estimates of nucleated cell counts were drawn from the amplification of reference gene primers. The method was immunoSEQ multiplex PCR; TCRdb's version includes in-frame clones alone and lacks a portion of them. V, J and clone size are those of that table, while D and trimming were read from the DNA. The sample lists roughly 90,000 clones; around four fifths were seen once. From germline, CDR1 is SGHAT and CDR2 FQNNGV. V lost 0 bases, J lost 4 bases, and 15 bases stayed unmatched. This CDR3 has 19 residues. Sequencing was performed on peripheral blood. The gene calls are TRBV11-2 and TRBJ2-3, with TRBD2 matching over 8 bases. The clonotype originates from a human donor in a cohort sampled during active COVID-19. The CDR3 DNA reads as TGTGCCAGCAGCTTAGAAATCCCCGTCGGGAGGGCCATTCCAGATACGCAGTATTTT. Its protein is CASSLEIPVGRAIPDTQYF.